The rows below give T cell receptor beta chains drawn from one sample of a study of blood T cell repertoires in COVID-19. Sequencing used immunoSEQ multiplex PCR; TCRdb keeps in-frame clones, though not all of them. The sample contains over 20,000 clones, around 93% of which appear only once. Sequencing was performed on peripheral blood. The receptors shown here come from a human donor in a cohort sampled during active COVID-19. Each CDR3 is given with its conserved first and last residue. The D gene is left open where the match is weak. Size is stated for part of the rows, as once, few or many counts, or as a class when the clone is expanded.

D	size	V	J	DNA	CDR3
.	.	TRBV4-3	TRBJ2-6	TGCGCCAGCAGACTGCGGGGAGTCCCCGGGCTGTGCTCTGGGGCCAACGTCCTGACTTTC	CASRLRGVPGLCSGANVLTF
.	.	TRBV6-5	TRBJ2-1	TGTGCCAGCAGTCCAGACAGGTCCTCCTACAATGAGCAGTTCTTC	CASSPDRSSYNEQFF
TRBD2	few	TRBV10-3	TRBJ2-7	TGTGCCATCAGTGACGCGGGACCCAGCGGGAGGTACGAGCAGTACTTC	CAISDAGPSGRYEQYF
.	.	TRBV7-9	TRBJ1-3	TGTGCCAGCAGCTTAGGAGGTTACTCTGGAAACACCATATATTTT	CASSLGGYSGNTIYF
TRBD2	.	TRBV24-1	TRBJ2-1	TGTGCCACCAGTGATTTGACGGGGGGGCATTACAATGAGCAGTTCTTC	CATSDLTGGHYNEQFF
.	.	TRBV3-1/TRBV3-2	TRBJ2-3	TGTGCCAGCAGCCCCTCCGGGGGAAGCACAGATACGCAGTATTTT	CASSPSGGSTDTQYF
TRBD2	.	TRBV9	TRBJ2-5	TGTGCCAGCAGCGCGGGTGGCACTAGCGGGGTGCGGGAGACCCAGTACTTC	CASSAGGTSGVRETQYF
.	.	TRBV28	TRBJ1-5	TGTGCCAGCAGTTTTGCGGGGGTGTCGAATCAGCCCCAGCATTTT	CASSFAGVSNQPQHF
TRBD1	.	TRBV11-3	TRBJ1-1	TGTGCCAGCAGCTCACCAGGGGGTGAGGCTTTCTTT	CASSSPGGEAFF
TRBD1	.	TRBV4-1	TRBJ1-3	TGCGCCAGCAGCCAAGAGGGACAGGGGGCGGTAAGACTTGGAAACACCATATATTTT	CASSQEGQGAVRLGNTIYF
.	.	TRBV2	TRBJ1-6	TGTGCCAGCAGTAGCAAGAGAGATAATTCACCCCTCCACTTT	CASSSKRDNSPLHF
.	.	TRBV27	TRBJ1-1	TGTGCCAGCAGTTTAGCCGGAGCGCGGAACACTGAAGCTTTCTTT	CASSLAGARNTEAFF
.	.	TRBV7-3	TRBJ1-1	TGTGCCAGCAGCTTATCGGGGAACACTGAAGCTTTCTTT	CASSLSGNTEAFF
.	.	TRBV30	TRBJ2-1	TGTGCCTGGAGCCGGAGGCGAGCGATGAGCTCCTACAATGAGCAGTTCTTC	CAWSRRRAMSSYNEQFF
.	.	TRBV24-1	TRBJ1-2	TGTGCCACCAGTGAGCCGACAGTGGACTATGGCTACACCTTC	CATSEPTVDYGYTF
.	.	TRBV11-3	TRBJ2-3	TGTGCCAGCAGCTCTCCTAGCACAGATACGCAGTATTTT	CASSSPSTDTQYF
TRBD1	.	TRBV7-2	TRBJ1-6	TGTGCCAGCAGCCTACAGGGGCCCATCTATAATTCACCCCTCCACTTT	CASSLQGPIYNSPLHF
.	.	TRBV6-5	TRBJ1-1	TGTGCCAGCCGGGACTACCCGGACACTGAAGCTTTCTTT	CASRDYPDTEAFF
.	.	TRBV29-1	TRBJ1-4	TGCAGCGTTGATCGGATTGGCGGTGAAAAACTGTTTTTT	CSVDRIGGEKLFF